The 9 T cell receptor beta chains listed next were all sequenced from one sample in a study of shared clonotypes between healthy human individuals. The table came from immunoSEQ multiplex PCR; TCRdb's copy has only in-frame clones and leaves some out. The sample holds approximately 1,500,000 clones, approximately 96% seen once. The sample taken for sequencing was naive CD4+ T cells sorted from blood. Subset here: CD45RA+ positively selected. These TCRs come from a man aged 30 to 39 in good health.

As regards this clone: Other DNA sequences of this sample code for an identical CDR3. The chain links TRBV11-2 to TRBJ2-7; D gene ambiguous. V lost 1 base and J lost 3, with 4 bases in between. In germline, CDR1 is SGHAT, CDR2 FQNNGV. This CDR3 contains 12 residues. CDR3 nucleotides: TGTGCCAGCAGCTTAGGGTACTACGAGCAGTACTTC. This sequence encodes CASSLGYYEQYF.

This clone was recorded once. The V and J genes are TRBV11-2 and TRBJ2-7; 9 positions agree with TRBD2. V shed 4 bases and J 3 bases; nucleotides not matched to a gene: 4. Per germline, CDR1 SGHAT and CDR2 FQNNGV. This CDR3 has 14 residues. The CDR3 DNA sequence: TGTGCCAGCAGCTCGGGACTAGCCTTCTACGAGCAGTACTTC. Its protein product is CASSSGLAFYEQYF. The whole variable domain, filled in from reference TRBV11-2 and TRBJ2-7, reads EAGVAQSPRYKIIEKRQSVAFWCNPISGHATLYWYQQILGQGPKLLIQFQNNGVVDDSQLPKDRFSAERLKGVDSTLKIQPAKLEDSAVYLCASSSGLAFYEQYFGPGTRLTVT.

The chain's CDR3 is CASSLFGTGVTGANVLTF. The CDR3 nucleotides read TGTGCCAGCAGCTTATTTGGGACAGGGGTAACTGGGGCCAACGTCCTGACTTTC. The J gene is TRBJ2-6, the V gene TRBV25-1; 10 bases are shared with TRBD1. The CDR3 sequence is 18 residues long. V shed 6 bases and J 2 bases; nucleotides not matched to a gene: 10. CDR1 is MGHDK and CDR2 is SYGVNS in the germline V gene. Supplemented by reference TRBV25-1 and TRBJ2-6, the full variable domain reads EADIYQTPRYLVIGTGKKITLECSQTMGHDKMYWYQQDPGMELHLIHYSYGVNSTEKGDLSSESTVSRIRTEHFPLTLESARPSHTSQYLCASSLFGTGVTGANVLTFGAGSRLTVL.

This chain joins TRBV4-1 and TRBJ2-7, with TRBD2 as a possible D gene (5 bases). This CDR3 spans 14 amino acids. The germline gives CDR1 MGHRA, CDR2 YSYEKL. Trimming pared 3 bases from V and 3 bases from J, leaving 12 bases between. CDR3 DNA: TGCGCCAGCAGCCAGGCCTTAGCGAGCTACGAGCAGTACTTC. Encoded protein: CASSQALASYEQYF.

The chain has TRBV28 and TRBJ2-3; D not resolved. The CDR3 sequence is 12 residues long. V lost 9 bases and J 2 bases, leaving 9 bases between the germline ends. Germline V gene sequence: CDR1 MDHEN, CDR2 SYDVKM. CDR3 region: CASISFTDTQYF. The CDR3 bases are TGTGCCAGTATTTCATTCACAGATACGCAGTATTTT.

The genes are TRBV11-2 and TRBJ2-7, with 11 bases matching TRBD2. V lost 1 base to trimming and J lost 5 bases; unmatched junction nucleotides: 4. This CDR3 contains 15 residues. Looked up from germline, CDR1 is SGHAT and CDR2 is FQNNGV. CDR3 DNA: TGTGCCAGCAGCTTAGTGGGACTAGCGGTGGACGAGCAGTACTTC. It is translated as CASSLVGLAVDEQYF.

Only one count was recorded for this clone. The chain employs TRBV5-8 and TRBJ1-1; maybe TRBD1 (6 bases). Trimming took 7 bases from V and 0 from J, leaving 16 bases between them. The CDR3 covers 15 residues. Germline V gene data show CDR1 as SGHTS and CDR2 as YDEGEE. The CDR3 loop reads CASGKGEYMNTEAFF. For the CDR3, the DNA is TGTGCCAGCGGTAAGGGGGAGTACATGAACACTGAAGCTTTCTTT.

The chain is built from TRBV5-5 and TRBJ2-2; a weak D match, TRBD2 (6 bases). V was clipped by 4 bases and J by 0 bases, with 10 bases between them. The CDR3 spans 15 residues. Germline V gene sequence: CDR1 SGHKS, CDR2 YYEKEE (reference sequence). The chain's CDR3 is CASSLGTANTGELFF. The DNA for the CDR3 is TGTGCCAGCAGCCTGGGGACTGCGAACACCGGGGAGCTGTTTTTT.

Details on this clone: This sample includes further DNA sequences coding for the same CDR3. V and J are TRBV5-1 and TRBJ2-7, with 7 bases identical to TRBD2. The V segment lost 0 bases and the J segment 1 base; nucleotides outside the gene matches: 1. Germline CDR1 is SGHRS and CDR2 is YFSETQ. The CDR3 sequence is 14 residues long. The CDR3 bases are TGCGCCAGCAGCTTGGGCGGGGGATCCTACGAGCAGTACTTC. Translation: CASSLGGGSYEQYF.